Each of the 10 T cell receptor beta chains below was sequenced from the same sample in a study of vaccination effects on CD4 cells after COVID-19. Profiled with immunoSEQ multiplex PCR; TCRdb holds only in-frame clones, not every one. The sample yields approximately 74,000 clones, approximately 73% seen once. The antigens these receptors bind are not known. Subsequent to a culture period of about nine days, CD4+ T cells were isolated. Participants were given two doses of BNT162b2 or mRNA-1273 vaccine. This sample comprised CD4+ T cells from PBMCs cultured without peptide, obtained after COVID-19 vaccination. These receptors were taken from a human donor who received a COVID-19 vaccine.

The rearrangement links TRBV5-5 to TRBJ1-1; D call uncertain. V was cut by 3 bases and J by 7 bases, with 22 bases left in between. The CDR3 runs 16 residues. Germline assignment: CDR1 SGHKS and CDR2 YYEKEE (reference sequence). Written as DNA, the CDR3 is TGTGCCAGCAGCTCGAACATGAGAGGAGGGTTGGGTGAAGCTTTCTTT. Residues: CASSSNMRGGLGEAFF.

The chain links TRBV2 to TRBJ1-6, with 12 bases lining up with TRBD1. CDR3 size: 16 residues. The germline CDR1 and CDR2 sequences are SNHLY and FYNNEI. The junction had 4 bases not matched to a gene; V was cut back by 0 bases and J by 10 bases. The DNA of the CDR3 is TGTGCCAGCAGTGAAGCGGGACAGGGGGCTGTATCACCCCTCCACTTT. Amino acid sequence: CASSEAGQGAVSPLHF. Combining the CDR3 with reference TRBV2 and TRBJ1-6 gives the whole variable domain EPEVTQTPSHQVTQMGQEVILRCVPISNHLYFYWYRQILGQKVEFLVSFYNNEISEKSEIFDDQFSVERPDGSNFTLKIRSTKLEDSAMYFCASSEAGQGAVSPLHFGNGTRLTVT.

The J gene is TRBJ2-1, the V gene TRBV7-3; tentative D call: TRBD1 (6 bases). Looked up from germline, CDR1 is SGHTA and CDR2 is FQGTGA. V lost 5 bases, J lost 0 bases, and 14 bases lay in between. The CDR3 consists of 16 residues. The CDR3 DNA reads as TGTGCCAGCAGCGTACAGGGTGCGAGCTCCTACAATGAGCAGTTCTTC. Its protein product is CASSVQGASSYNEQFF. The full variable domain, with the rest looked up from reference TRBV7-3 and TRBJ2-1, is GAGVSQTPSNKVTEKGKYVELRCDPISGHTALYWYRQSLGQGPEFLIYFQGTGAADDSGLPNDRFFAVRPEGSVSTLKIQRTERGDSAVYLCASSVQGASSYNEQFFGPGTRLTVL.

The chain joins TRBV2 to TRBJ1-5; D not resolved. CDR1 is SNHLY, CDR2 FYNNEI, per germline. V was cut by 6 bases and J by 10 bases, with 13 bases left in between. The CDR3 runs to 12 residues. The CDR3 reads CASSLSGSPQHF. In DNA form, the CDR3 reads TGTGCCAGCAGCCTTTCCGGTTCTCCCCAGCATTTT.

The chain employs TRBV5-1 and TRBJ1-6; maybe TRBD1 (6 bases). CDR1 SGHRS and CDR2 YFSETQ come from the germline V gene. The length of the CDR3 is 14 residues. V was pared by 6 bases and J by 8 bases, with 15 bases between. The CDR3 reads CASTSGERDSPLHF. The CDR3 nucleotides read TGCGCCAGCACTTCAGGGGAGCGGGATTCACCCCTCCACTTT.

The chain links TRBV9 to TRBJ1-3; 10 nucleotides align to TRBD1. In germline, CDR1 is SGDLS, CDR2 YYNGEE. Trimming cost V 3 bases and J 5 bases; bases outside gene matches: 8. This CDR3 region has 16 residues. CDR3 region: CASSARDRGGRNTIYF. CDR3 bases: TGTGCCAGCAGCGCCCGGGACAGGGGTGGACGAAACACCATATATTTT.

In regard to this clone: The junction shows a germline mismatch at one end, possibly a read error. The V gene is TRBV5-8, the J gene TRBJ1-3, with D hard to call. This CDR3 has 12 amino acids. CDR1 is SGHTS, CDR2 YDEGEE, per germline. CDR3 in DNA: TGTGCCAGCAGCTTGATCGGTTTGCAGGCCAGATTT. Protein: CASSLIGLQARF.

J is TRBJ2-5 and V is TRBV11-2, with D perhaps matching TRBD1 (7 bases). Trimming removed 2 bases from V and 4 bases from J, with 14 bases in between. In germline, CDR1 is SGHAT, CDR2 FQNNGV. The CDR3 consists of 15 residues. CDR3 protein: CASSLMLQGGETQYF. CDR3 sequence (DNA): TGTGCCAGCAGCTTAATGTTGCAGGGGGGAGAGACCCAGTACTTC.

The V gene is TRBV9, the J gene TRBJ2-5; 7 nucleotides match TRBD2. With V trimmed by 8 bases and J by 7 bases, 20 bases remained unmatched. The CDR3 contains 16 residues. Germline V CDR1 and CDR2: SGDLS, YYNGEE. The CDR3 DNA is TGTGCCAGAATCCGAAGGGAGGCGGGGGAGCTGGGGACCCAGTACTTC. Its protein is CARIRREAGELGTQYF.

The V call is TRBV5-8, the J call TRBJ1-6; the D is unclear. This CDR3 has 12 residues. Germline V gene lookup returns CDR1 SGHTS and CDR2 YDEGEE. V was pared by 4 bases and J by 5 bases, with 4 bases between. CDR3 coding DNA: TGTGCCAGCAGCGGGAATAATTCACCCCTCCACTTT. This sequence encodes CASSGNNSPLHF.